A selection of T cell receptor beta chains follows, all from one sample in a study of blood T cell repertoires in COVID-19. Some clones are missing from TCRdb's copy, which holds only in-frame ones; the method was immunoSEQ multiplex PCR. The sample lists about 160,000 clones; about 93% were seen once. Material: peripheral blood. The receptors come from a woman between 45 and 60 years old with acute or convalescent COVID-19. The CDR3 runs from the conserved cysteine through the conserved F or W.

v_gene,j_gene,CDR3aa
TRBV14,TRBJ1-4,CASSQRQGTNEKLFF
TRBV27,TRBJ2-1,CASSSLAGGPLHEQFF
TRBV10-2,TRBJ1-4,CASRVQGLNEKLFF
TRBV2,TRBJ1-5,CASSDFTVGPQHF
TRBV10-2,TRBJ1-2,CASRRTVEDGYTF
TRBV5-6,TRBJ1-2,CASSLLTGTNGYTF
TRBV2,TRBJ1-5,CASRASGTDYSNQPQHF
TRBV4-1,TRBJ1-4,CASSQPDRGNEKLFF
TRBV12-5,TRBJ1-6,CASGPGGVWGSPLHF
TRBV19,TRBJ1-6,CASTTGSSYNSPLHF
TRBV4-1,TRBJ2-1,CASSQDLGRGEEQFF
TRBV30,TRBJ1-4,CAWSSQINPEKLFF
TRBV7-8,TRBJ1-2,CASSLQGSHYGYTF
TRBV2,TRBJ2-7,CASSEWEKRYF
TRBV25-1,TRBJ2-2,CASSPRPIGELFF
TRBV3-1/TRBV3-2,TRBJ1-6,CASSQGLYNSPLHF
TRBV27,TRBJ1-1,CASRPILSPEAFF
TRBV7-6,TRBJ2-1,CASSASTSGGARDEQFF
TRBV28,TRBJ1-5,CASSLIGQGFQPQHF
TRBV15,TRBJ1-2,CATRAGIADGYTF
TRBV28,TRBJ1-4,CATHTGQGIGKLFF
TRBV24-1,TRBJ2-1,CATSPNSGRGNEQFF
TRBV11-2,TRBJ1-1,CASGQGNTEAFF
TRBV15,TRBJ1-1,CATSTRRITGSEAFF
TRBV30,TRBJ1-1,CAWSRRRSMNTEAFF
TRBV30,TRBJ1-2,CAWWLLGRPYGYTF
TRBV4-1,TRBJ2-1,CASSQDRTSGRVSYNEQFF
TRBV25-1,TRBJ2-2,CASPGLSNTGELFF
TRBV18,TRBJ2-7,CASSLSPGQGVHEQYF
TRBV7-8,TRBJ1-6,CASSLGRNSPLHF
TRBV15,TRBJ2-5,CATSGGTSGGNGQYF
TRBV3-1/TRBV3-2,TRBJ2-7,CASSPGSGSSLNEQYF
TRBV7-2,TRBJ2-6,CASSFRTGGRTGANVLTF
TRBV28,TRBJ1-1,CASTSRAVAFF
TRBV28,TRBJ1-5,CASSLSLNQPQHF
TRBV11-2,TRBJ1-1,CASSLQVMNTEAFF
TRBV10-3,TRBJ2-7,CATETGTYEQYF
TRBV29-1,TRBJ2-5,CSVREETQYF
TRBV18,TRBJ1-1,CASSPQQGGETEAFF
TRBV7-2,TRBJ2-5,CASSSLAGVGRETQYF
TRBV9,TRBJ2-7,CASSPRTSDHEQYF
TRBV12-5,TRBJ1-5,CASGLGVFGNYSNQPQHF
TRBV25-1,TRBJ2-7,CASSSWTGGGEQYF
TRBV24-1,TRBJ2-3,CATSDWGQGGTDTQYF
TRBV6-4,TRBJ1-1,CASSDSHTNTEAFF
TRBV24-1,TRBJ2-5,CATSQADIPETQYF
TRBV5-1,TRBJ2-2,CASSPIPTGVDVRELFF